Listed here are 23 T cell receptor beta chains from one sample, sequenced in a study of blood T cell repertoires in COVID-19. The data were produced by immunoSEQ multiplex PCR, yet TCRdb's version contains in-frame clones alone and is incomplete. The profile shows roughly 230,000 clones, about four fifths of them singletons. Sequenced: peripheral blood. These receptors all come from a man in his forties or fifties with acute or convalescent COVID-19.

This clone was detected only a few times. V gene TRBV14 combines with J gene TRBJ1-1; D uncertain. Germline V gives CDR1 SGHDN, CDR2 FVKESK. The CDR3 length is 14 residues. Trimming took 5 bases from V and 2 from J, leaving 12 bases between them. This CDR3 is CASSEFVANTEAFF. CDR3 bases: TGTGCCAGCAGCGAATTCGTAGCTAACACTGAAGCTTTCTTT. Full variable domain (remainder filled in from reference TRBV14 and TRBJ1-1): EAGVTQFPSHSVIEKGQTVTLRCDPISGHDNLYWYRRVMGKEIKFLLHFVKESKQDESGMPNNRFLAERTGGTYSTLKVQPAELEDSGVYFCASSEFVANTEAFFGQGTRLTVV.

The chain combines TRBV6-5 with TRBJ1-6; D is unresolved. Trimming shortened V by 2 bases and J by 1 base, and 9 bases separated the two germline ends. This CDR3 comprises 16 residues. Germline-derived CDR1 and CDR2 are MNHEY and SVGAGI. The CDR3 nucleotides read TGTGCCAGCAGTTACATGGGAGGGTCCTATAATTCACCCCTCCACTTT. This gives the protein CASSYMGGSYNSPLHF.

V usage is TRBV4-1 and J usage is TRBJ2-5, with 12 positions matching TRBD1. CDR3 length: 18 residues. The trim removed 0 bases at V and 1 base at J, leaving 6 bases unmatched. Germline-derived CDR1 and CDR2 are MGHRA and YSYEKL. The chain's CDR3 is CASSQDRDRGRLQETQYF. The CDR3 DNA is TGCGCCAGCAGCCAAGATAGGGACAGGGGGCGCCTCCAAGAGACCCAGTACTTC.

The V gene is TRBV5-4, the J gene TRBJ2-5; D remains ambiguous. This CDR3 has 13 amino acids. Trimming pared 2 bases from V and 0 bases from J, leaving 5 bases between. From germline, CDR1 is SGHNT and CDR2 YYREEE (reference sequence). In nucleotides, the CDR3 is TGTGCCAGCAGCTTTCACAACCAAGAGACCCAGTACTTC. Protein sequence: CASSFHNQETQYF.

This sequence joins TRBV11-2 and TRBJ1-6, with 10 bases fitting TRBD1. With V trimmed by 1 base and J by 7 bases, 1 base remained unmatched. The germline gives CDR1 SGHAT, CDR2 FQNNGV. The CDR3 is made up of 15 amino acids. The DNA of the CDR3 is TGTGCCAGCAGCTTAGCGGGACAGGGGAATTCACCCCTCCACTTT. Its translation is CASSLAGQGNSPLHF.

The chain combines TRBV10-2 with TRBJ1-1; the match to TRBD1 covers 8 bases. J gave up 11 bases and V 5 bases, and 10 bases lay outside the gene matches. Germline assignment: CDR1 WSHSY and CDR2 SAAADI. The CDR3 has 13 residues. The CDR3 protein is CASSHPDRAAAFF. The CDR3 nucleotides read TGCGCCAGCAGTCACCCGGACAGGGCAGCCGCTTTCTTT.

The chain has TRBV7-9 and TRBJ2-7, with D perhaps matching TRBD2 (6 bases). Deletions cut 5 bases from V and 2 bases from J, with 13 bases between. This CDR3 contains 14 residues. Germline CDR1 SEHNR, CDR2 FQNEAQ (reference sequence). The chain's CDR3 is CASSATSDTYEQYF. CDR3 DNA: TGTGCCAGCAGCGCGACTAGTGACACCTACGAGCAGTACTTC.

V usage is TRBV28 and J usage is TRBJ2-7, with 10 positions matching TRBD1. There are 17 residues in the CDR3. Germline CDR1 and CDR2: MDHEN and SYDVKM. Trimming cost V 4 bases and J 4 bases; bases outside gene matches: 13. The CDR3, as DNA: TGTGCCAGCAGTTCAAGGATCACCGGGACAGGGGTATACGAGCAGTACTTC. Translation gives CASSSRITGTGVYEQYF.

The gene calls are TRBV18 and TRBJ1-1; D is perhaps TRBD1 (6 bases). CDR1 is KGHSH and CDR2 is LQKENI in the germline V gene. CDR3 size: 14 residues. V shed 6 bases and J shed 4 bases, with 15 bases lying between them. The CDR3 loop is CASSWTEISTEAFF. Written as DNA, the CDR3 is TGTGCCAGCTCCTGGACAGAGATTTCCACTGAAGCTTTCTTT.

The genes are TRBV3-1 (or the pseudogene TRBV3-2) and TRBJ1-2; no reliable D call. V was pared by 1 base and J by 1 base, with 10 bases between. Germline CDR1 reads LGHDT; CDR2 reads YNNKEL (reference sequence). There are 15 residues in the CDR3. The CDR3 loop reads CASSQVTVLNYGYTF. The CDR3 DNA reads TGTGCCAGCAGCCAAGTTACAGTTCTTAACTATGGCTACACCTTC.

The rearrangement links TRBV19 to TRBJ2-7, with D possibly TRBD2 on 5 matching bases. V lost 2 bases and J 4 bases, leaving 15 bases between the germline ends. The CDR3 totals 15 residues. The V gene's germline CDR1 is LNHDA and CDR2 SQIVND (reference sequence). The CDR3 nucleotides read TGTGCCAGTAGTATACCGGGAAGTGGCATGTACGAGCAGTACTTC. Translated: CASSIPGSGMYEQYF.

CDR3 residues: CASSIPGSTSGRDEGEQYF. In nucleotides, the CDR3 is TGTGCCAGTAGTATCCCAGGTTCGACTAGCGGGAGGGACGAGGGTGAGCAGTACTTC. This rearrangement joins TRBV19 to TRBJ2-7; TRBD2 matches at 14 bases. With 3 bases clipped from V and 7 bases from J, the junction kept 17 bases outside the gene matches. The V gene's germline CDR1 is LNHDA and CDR2 SQIVND (reference sequence). The length of the CDR3 is 19 residues.

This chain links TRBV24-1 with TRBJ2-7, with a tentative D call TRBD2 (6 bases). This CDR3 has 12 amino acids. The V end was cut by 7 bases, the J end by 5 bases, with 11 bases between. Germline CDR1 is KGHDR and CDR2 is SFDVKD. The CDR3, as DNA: TGTGCCACCAGGGCGGAGGGCAACGAGCAGTACTTC. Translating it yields CATRAEGNEQYF.

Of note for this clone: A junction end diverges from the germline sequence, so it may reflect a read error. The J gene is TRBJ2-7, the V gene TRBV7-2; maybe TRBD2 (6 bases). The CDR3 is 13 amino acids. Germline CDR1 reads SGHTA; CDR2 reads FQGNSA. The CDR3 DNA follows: TGTGCCAGCAGCTTGAGGGACTCCAACGAGCAGTACTTC. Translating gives CASSLRDSNEQYF.

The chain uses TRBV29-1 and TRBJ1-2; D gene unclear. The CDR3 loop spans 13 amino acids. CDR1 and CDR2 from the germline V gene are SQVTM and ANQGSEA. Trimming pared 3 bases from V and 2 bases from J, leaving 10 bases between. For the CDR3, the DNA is TGCAGCGTTGATAAGGGAGCGAACTATGGCTACACCTTC. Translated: CSVDKGANYGYTF. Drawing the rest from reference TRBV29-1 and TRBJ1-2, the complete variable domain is SAVISQKPSRDICQRGTSLTIQCQVDSQVTMMFWYRQQPGQSLTLIATANQGSEATYESGFVIDKFPISRPNLTFSTLTVSNMSPEDSSIYLCSVDKGANYGYTFGSGTRLTVV.

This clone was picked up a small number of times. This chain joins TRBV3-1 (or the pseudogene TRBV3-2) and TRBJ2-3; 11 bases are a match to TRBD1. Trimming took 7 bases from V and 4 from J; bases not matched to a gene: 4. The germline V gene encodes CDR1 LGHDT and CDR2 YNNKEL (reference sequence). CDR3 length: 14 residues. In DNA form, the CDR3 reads TGTGCCAGCAAGCGGGACAGGGGGGCAGATACGCAGTATTTT. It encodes CASKRDRGADTQYF.

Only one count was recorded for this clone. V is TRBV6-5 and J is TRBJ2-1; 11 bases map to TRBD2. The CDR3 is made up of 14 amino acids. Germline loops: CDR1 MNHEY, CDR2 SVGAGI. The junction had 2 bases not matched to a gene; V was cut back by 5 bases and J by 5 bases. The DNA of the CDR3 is TGTGCCAGCAGTCAACTAGCGGGGGACAATGAGCAGTTCTTC. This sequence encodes CASSQLAGDNEQFF.

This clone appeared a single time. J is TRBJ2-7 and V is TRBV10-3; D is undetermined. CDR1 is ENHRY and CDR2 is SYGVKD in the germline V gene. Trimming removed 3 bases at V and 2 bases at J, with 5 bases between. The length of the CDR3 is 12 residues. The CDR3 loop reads CAISDRPYEQYF. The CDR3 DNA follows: TGTGCCATCAGTGACAGGCCCTACGAGCAGTACTTC.

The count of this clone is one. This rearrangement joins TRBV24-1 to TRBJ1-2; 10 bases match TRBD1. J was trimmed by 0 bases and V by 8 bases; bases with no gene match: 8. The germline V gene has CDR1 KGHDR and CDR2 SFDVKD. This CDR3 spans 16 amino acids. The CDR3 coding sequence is TGTGCCACCAAAGCCCCTGGGACAGGGGCTAACTATGGCTACACCTTC. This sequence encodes CATKAPGTGANYGYTF.

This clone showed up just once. The CDR3 sequence is CASSPSSGSSGANVLTF. The CDR3 coding sequence is TGTGCCAGCTCACCATCTAGCGGGAGCTCTGGGGCCAACGTCCTGACTTTC. The rearrangement uses TRBV18 and TRBJ2-6, with 10 bases that match TRBD2. This CDR3 is 17 amino acids long. From germline, CDR1 is KGHSH and CDR2 LQKENI. Unmatched junction bases numbered 1, after V lost 2 bases and J lost 0 bases.

CDR3 in amino acids: CSASRGTF. As DNA, the CDR3 is TGCAGTGCTAGTAGGGGGACCTTC. The chain has TRBV20-1 and TRBJ1-2; the D gene is possibly TRBD1 (6 bases). This CDR3 has 8 residues. Trimming stripped 3 bases from V and 14 bases from J, with 7 bases between. Germline V gene sequence: CDR1 DFQATT, CDR2 SNEGSKA (reference sequence).

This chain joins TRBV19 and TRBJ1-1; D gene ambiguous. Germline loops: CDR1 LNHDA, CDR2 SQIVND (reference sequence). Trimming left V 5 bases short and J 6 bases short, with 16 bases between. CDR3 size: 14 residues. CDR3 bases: TGTGCCAGTAGTGTCGGGGTCGGTATTCCTGAAGCTTTCTTT. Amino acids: CASSVGVGIPEAFF.

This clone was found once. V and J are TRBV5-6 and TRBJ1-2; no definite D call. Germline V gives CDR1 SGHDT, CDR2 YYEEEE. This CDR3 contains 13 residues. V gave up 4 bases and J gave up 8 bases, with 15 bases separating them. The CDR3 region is CASSPRGLRGYTF. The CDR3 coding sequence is TGTGCCAGCAGCCCGCGAGGACTCAGGGGCTACACCTTC.